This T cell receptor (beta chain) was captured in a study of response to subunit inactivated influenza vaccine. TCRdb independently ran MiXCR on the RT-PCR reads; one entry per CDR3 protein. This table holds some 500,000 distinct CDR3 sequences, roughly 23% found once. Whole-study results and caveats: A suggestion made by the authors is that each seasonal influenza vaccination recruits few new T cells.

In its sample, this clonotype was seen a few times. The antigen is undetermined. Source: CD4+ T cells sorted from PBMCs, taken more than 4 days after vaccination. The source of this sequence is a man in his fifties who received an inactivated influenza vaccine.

DNA of the CDR3: TGTGCCAGCAGTTCCCCGGGGGAGCAGTACTTC. Its protein is CASSSPGEQYF. The chain joins TRBV12-3 or TRBV12-4 to TRBJ2-7; TRBD2 might be the D (5 bases). Trimming removed 4 bases from V and 7 bases from J, with 8 bases in between. The CDR3 is 11 amino acids.